Listed below are T cell receptor beta chains from one sample, sequenced in a study of control samples from healthy donors and cancer patients. Profiling relied on immunoSEQ multiplex PCR, and the TCRdb table lists in-frame clones only, not all of them. The sample has over 100,000 clones; around nine tenths are singletons. Sequenced: blood. All receptors come from a man between 18 and 29 years old in good health. CDR3s include the opening cysteine and the closing phenylalanine or tryptophan. D genes are given only for firm matches. The listing skips clone size in some rows; elsewhere it reads once, few, many or a size class.

v_gene	abundance	d_gene	j_gene	CDR3nt	CDR3aa
TRBV9	once	TRBD2	TRBJ2-1	TGTGCCAGCAGCGTACTAGGACTAGCGCTGACCCCGAGCTCCTACAATGAGCAGTTCTTC	CASSVLGLALTPSSYNEQFF
TRBV7-9	.	.	TRBJ2-1	TGTGCCAGCAGCTCAAGGGACGAGGGTGAGCAGTTCTTC	CASSSRDEGEQFF
TRBV11-2	.	.	TRBJ2-1	TGTGCCAGCAGCCCAGGGTTGAGCTCCTACAATGAGCAGTTCTTC	CASSPGLSSYNEQFF
TRBV3-1/TRBV3-2	.	TRBD1	TRBJ2-7	TGTGCCAGCAGGGGGACAGTCTCCTACGAGCAGTACTTC	CASRGTVSYEQYF
TRBV15	.	TRBD1	TRBJ2-5	TGTGCCACCAGCAGAGGAGGGACAGGGAGGAAAGAGACCCAGTACTTC	CATSRGGTGRKETQYF
TRBV2	once	.	TRBJ1-5	TGTGCCAGCAGTGGTGCAAATCAGCCCCAGCATTTT	CASSGANQPQHF
TRBV21-1	.	.	TRBJ2-3	TGTGCCAGCAGCAATTATCCGGGACAGCACTTCACAGATACGCAGTATTTT	CASSNYPGQHFTDTQYF
TRBV6-5	once	TRBD2	TRBJ2-1	TGTGCCAGCAGTTACACGGGACTAGCAAGTGAGCAGTTCTTC	CASSYTGLASEQFF
TRBV11-2	.	.	TRBJ2-1	TGTGCCAGCAGCTTAGGAGGGAGGCGGCGGGGTCCTCGCGATGAGCAGTTCTTC	CASSLGGRRRGPRDEQFF
TRBV11-2	.	.	TRBJ2-2	TGTGCCAGCAGCTTTGATAACGGGGAGCTGTTTTTT	CASSFDNGELFF
TRBV5-1	.	.	TRBJ1-1	TGCGCCAGCAGCTTGGCAGTGAGGAGGACTGAAGCTTTCTTT	CASSLAVRRTEAFF
TRBV10-3	.	.	TRBJ2-3	TGTGCCATCAGTGAGTCCCCAGATACGCAGTATTTT	CAISESPDTQYF
TRBV4-2	.	TRBD1	TRBJ2-7	TGTGCCAGCAGCCAAGAAAAGGGGGCCTTCTCCTCCTACGAGCAGTACTTC	CASSQEKGAFSSYEQYF
TRBV11-3	.	.	TRBJ1-6	TGTGCCAGCAGCCCAGGGGCCCTGAATTCACCCCTCCACTTT	CASSPGALNSPLHF
TRBV15	once	TRBD1	TRBJ1-2	TGTGCCACCAGCAGAGGAGGGGGCGCAGATGGCTACACCTTC	CATSRGGGADGYTF
TRBV30	.	.	TRBJ1-1	TGTGCCTGGAGTGTACAAAGGAACACTGAAGCTTTCTTT	CAWSVQRNTEAFF
TRBV6-1	once	TRBD1	TRBJ2-7	TGTGCCAGCAGTGAAGGGACAGGGGGTGGGTACGAGCAGTACTTC	CASSEGTGGGYEQYF
TRBV20-1	.	TRBD1	TRBJ1-2	TGCAGTGCCGGCCGGGACAGGTGGACCTTC	CSAGRDRWTF
TRBV7-3	.	.	TRBJ1-1	TGTGCCAGCAGCTTAACGGGGAGGGCTAACACTGAAGCTTTCTTT	CASSLTGRANTEAFF
TRBV7-2	.	.	TRBJ1-5	TGTGCCAGCAGCTCCTTGGGAGGCGGCAATCAGCCCCAGCATTTT	CASSSLGGGNQPQHF
TRBV7-9	.	TRBD1	TRBJ2-5	TGTGCCAGCAGCTTTGGGACAGGGGGTGAGACCCAGTACTTC	CASSFGTGGETQYF
TRBV9	.	.	TRBJ2-2	TGTGCCAGCAGCGTACTCAGGGGCGGGGAGCTGTTTTTT	CASSVLRGGELFF
TRBV5-1	.	TRBD1	TRBJ1-2	TGCGCCAGCAGCCTAACGACAGGGGACCATGGCTACACCTTC	CASSLTTGDHGYTF
TRBV7-9	.	.	TRBJ1-3	TGTGCCAGCAGCTTATTCAGCTCTGGAAACACCATATATTTT	CASSLFSSGNTIYF
TRBV6-5	.	.	TRBJ1-2	TGTGCCAGCACCAAGGGGGATTCTCCATATGGCTACACCTTC	CASTKGDSPYGYTF
TRBV10-3	once	.	TRBJ1-5	TGTGCCATCAGGGGAAATGACAATCAGCCCCAGCATTTT	CAIRGNDNQPQHF
TRBV5-1	few	TRBD2	TRBJ2-1	TGCGCCAGCAGCTTGGAGGCGGGGGGATACAATGAGCAGTTCTTC	CASSLEAGGYNEQFF
TRBV5-4	.	TRBD2	TRBJ2-1	TGTGCCAGCAGCCCCGAGCCGGGACTAGCTGCCAATGAGCAGTTCTTC	CASSPEPGLAANEQFF
TRBV6-5	.	.	TRBJ1-5	TGTGCCAGCAGACCATCAGTCTCCAATCAGCCCCAGCATTTT	CASRPSVSNQPQHF
TRBV7-2	.	.	TRBJ2-7	TGTGCCAGCAGCTTCGAACTTAACACGATCTACGAGCAGTACTTC	CASSFELNTIYEQYF
TRBV7-9	once	TRBD1	TRBJ1-2	TGTGCCAGCAGCCTGGGACAGTCTAACTATGGCTACACCTTC	CASSLGQSNYGYTF
TRBV5-1	.	.	TRBJ2-2	TGCGCCAGCACGGTCGACGCCGCGCCCGGGGAGCTGTTTTTT	CASTVDAAPGELFF
TRBV9	.	.	TRBJ2-7	TGTGCCAGCAGCGTAGAGATTGGGGGGTGGTACGAGCAGTACTTC	CASSVEIGGWYEQYF
TRBV29-1	.	.	TRBJ1-4	TGCAGCGTTGGGGGAGAAGGAAATGAAAAACTGTTTTTT	CSVGGEGNEKLFF
TRBV6-6	.	.	TRBJ1-1	TGTGCCAGCAGGGGGGGTATTGACACTGAAGCTTTCTTT	CASRGGIDTEAFF
TRBV7-2	.	TRBD1	TRBJ1-1	TGTGCCAGCAGCCGGACAGGGCCGAACACTGAAGCTTTCTTT	CASSRTGPNTEAFF
TRBV9	.	.	TRBJ1-6	TGTGCCAGCAGCGTAGGGAACAGCTCACCCCTCCACTTT	CASSVGNSSPLHF
TRBV12-5	.	.	TRBJ1-1	TGTGCTAGTGGTCCCGGGGGGGAGGTTGAAGCTTTCTTT	CASGPGGEVEAFF
TRBV10-3	.	TRBD1	TRBJ1-4	TGTGCCATCAGTCCGGGACAGGGGGTTGCTAATGAAAAACTGTTTTTT	CAISPGQGVANEKLFF
TRBV4-1	.	.	TRBJ1-2	TGCGCCAGCAGCCATCTCAGGGGTGGAAGTGTCTATGGCTACACCTTC	CASSHLRGGSVYGYTF
TRBV6-1	.	.	TRBJ1-4	TGTGCCAGCAGTGAAGCGGGGACGGCGAGGGAAAAACTGTTTTTT	CASSEAGTAREKLFF
TRBV18	.	.	TRBJ2-7	TGTGCCAGCTCACCAACGGGAGTCTCCTCCTACGAGCAGTACTTC	CASSPTGVSSYEQYF
TRBV18	.	.	TRBJ1-6	TGTGCCAGCTCACCTTCCAGCTCCTATAATTCACCCCTCCACTTT	CASSPSSSYNSPLHF
TRBV6-5	.	.	TRBJ2-1	TGTGCCAGCAACAAGGGAGTGGAGCAGTTCTTC	CASNKGVEQFF
TRBV5-4	.	.	TRBJ2-5	TGTGCCAGCAGCCTACAAGCTGGGGAGACCCAGTACTTC	CASSLQAGETQYF
TRBV9	.	TRBD1	TRBJ1-2	TGTGCCAGCAGCGCACAACCGGGACAGGGCTATGGCTACACCTTC	CASSAQPGQGYGYTF
TRBV9	.	TRBD1	TRBJ1-2	TGTGCCAGCAGGCGGGACAGGGGAGACGGCTACACCTTC	CASRRDRGDGYTF
TRBV12-5	.	TRBD1	TRBJ2-3	TGTGCTAGTGGTTTCGGACAGGCTAGCACAGATACGCAGTATTTT	CASGFGQASTDTQYF
TRBV6-5	few	.	TRBJ2-6	TGTGCCAGCAGTCTATTCTCTGGGGCCAACGTCCTGACTTTC	CASSLFSGANVLTF
TRBV27	.	TRBD1	TRBJ2-3	TGTGCCAGCAGTTTAGGCCAGGGGGCAGATACGCAGTATTTT	CASSLGQGADTQYF
TRBV11-2	.	.	TRBJ2-5	TGTGCCAGCAGCACCTGGAAGGGCCGGGAGACCCAGTACTTC	CASSTWKGRETQYF
TRBV10-1	.	.	TRBJ2-3	TGCGCCACCACCCCGGGACTGGTCACAGATACGCAGTATTTT	CATTPGLVTDTQYF
TRBV7-9	.	.	TRBJ1-5	TGTGCCAGCAGCTTCAGCTATAGCAATCAGCCCCAGCATTTT	CASSFSYSNQPQHF
TRBV2	.	.	TRBJ1-1	TGTGCCAGCAGTGGACAGGCGCTGAACACTGAAGCTTTCTTT	CASSGQALNTEAFF
TRBV6-6	.	TRBD2	TRBJ2-7	TGTGCCAGCAGTACGAAAGCGGGGAAGCTCTACGAGCAGTACTTC	CASSTKAGKLYEQYF